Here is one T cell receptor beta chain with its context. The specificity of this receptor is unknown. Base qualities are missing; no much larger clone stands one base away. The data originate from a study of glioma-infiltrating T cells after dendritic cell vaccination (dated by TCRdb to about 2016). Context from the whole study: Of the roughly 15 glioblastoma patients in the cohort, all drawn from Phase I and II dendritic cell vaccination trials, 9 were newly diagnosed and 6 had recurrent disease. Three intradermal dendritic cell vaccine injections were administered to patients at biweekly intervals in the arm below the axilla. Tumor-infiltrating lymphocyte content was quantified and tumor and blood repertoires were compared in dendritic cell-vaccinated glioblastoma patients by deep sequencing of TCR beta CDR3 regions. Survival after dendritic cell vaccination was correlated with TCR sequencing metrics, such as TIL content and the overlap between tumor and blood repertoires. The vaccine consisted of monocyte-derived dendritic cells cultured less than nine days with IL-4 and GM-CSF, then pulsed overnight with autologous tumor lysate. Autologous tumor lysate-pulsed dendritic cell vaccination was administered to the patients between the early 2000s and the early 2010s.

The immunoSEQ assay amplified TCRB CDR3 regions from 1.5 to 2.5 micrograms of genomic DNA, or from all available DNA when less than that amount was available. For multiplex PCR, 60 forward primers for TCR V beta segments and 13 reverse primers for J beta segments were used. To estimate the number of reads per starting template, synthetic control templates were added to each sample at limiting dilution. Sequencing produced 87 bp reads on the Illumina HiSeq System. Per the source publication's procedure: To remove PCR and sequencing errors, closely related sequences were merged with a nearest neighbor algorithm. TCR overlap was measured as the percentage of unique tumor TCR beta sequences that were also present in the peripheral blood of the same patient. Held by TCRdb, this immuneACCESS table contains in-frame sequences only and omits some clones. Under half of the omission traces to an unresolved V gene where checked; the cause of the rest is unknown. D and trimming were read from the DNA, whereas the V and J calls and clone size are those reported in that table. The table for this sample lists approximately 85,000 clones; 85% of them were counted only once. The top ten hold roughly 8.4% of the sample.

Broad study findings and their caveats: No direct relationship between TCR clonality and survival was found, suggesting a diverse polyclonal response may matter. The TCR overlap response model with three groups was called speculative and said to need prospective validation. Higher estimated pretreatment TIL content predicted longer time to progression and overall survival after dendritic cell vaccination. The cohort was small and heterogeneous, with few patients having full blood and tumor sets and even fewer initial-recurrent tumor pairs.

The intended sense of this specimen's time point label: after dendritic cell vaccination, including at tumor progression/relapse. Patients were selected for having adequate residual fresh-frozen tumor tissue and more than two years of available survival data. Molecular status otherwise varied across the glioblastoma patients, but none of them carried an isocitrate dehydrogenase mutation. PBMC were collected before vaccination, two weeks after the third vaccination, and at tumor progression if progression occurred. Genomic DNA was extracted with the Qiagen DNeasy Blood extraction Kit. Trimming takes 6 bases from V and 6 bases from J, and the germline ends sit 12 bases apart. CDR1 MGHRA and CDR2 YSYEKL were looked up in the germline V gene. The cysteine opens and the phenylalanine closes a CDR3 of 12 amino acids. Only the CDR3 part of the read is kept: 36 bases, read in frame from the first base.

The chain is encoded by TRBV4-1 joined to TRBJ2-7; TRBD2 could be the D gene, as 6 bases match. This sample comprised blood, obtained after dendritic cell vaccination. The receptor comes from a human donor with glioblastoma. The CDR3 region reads CASRGPRGEQYF. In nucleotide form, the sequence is TGCGCCAGCAGGGGGCCGCGGGGCGAGCAGTACTTC.